Below are 15 T cell receptor beta chains sequenced from a single sample in a study of yellow fever vaccine responses in identical twins (dated by TCRdb to 2016 to 2019). Library preparation employed RT-PCR. Sequencing was performed on an Illumina HiSeq 2500. TCRdb reprocessing: public reads trimmed at Q25 with fastp, clones called with MiXCR, in-frame beta chains kept. Each CDR3 protein gets just one entry, which takes the most common genes and DNA from the rows behind it. This sample gives more than 2,000 distinct CDR3 sequences in total; roughly 90% of them show up just once. 3.5% to 5.5% of the sample is taken by the ten largest. Specimen: T cells from blood (PBMCs), unsorted or a sorted subset (not recorded which), collected before or after yellow fever vaccination (not recorded which). These receptors were obtained from a woman aged 18 to 35 who received the yellow fever vaccine. Donor details come from another sample of the same person, matched by shared clones.

CDR3 nucleotides: TGTGCCAGCAGCTTACCTCGGGGAATGAACACTGAAGCTTTCTTT. Encoded protein: CASSLPRGMNTEAFF. This rearrangement joins TRBV5-4 to TRBJ1-1; D call uncertain. CDR1 is SGHNT and CDR2 is YYREEE in the germline V gene (reference sequence). This CDR3 is 15 amino acids long. Trimming took 2 bases from V and 0 from J, leaving 11 bases between them.

CDR3 coding DNA: TGTGCCAGCAGCTTTCGACAGGTTAATCAGCCCCAGCATTTT. It is translated as CASSFRQVNQPQHF. The rearrangement uses TRBV11-3 and TRBJ1-5; D perhaps matches TRBD1 (6 bases). The CDR3 has 14 amino acids. Germline CDR1 SGHNT, CDR2 YENEEA. V gave up 3 bases and J gave up 4 bases, with 10 bases separating them.

The chain has TRBV27 and TRBJ2-1; 12 nucleotides match TRBD2. The trim removed 10 bases at V and 7 bases at J, leaving 8 bases unmatched. The germline V gene has CDR1 MNHEY and CDR2 SMNVEV (reference sequence). The CDR3 sequence is 14 residues long. The CDR3 spells CATGLAGGPNEQFF. The DNA of the CDR3 is TGTGCCACCGGCCTAGCGGGGGGGCCTAATGAGCAGTTCTTC.

The count of this clonotype is one. The chain links TRBV11-1 to TRBJ1-5; D is possibly TRBD1 (5 bases). The germline V gene encodes CDR1 SGHAT and CDR2 FQDESV (reference sequence). The CDR3 extends over 14 amino acids. V was clipped by 1 base and J by 5 bases, with 9 bases between them. CDR3 nucleotides: TGTGCCAGCAGCTTAGGAGGGGTGGATCAGCCCCAGCATTTT. Its translation is CASSLGGVDQPQHF.

This sequence joins TRBV14 and TRBJ2-2, with 8 nucleotides matching TRBD1. Germline assignment: CDR1 SGHDN and CDR2 FVKESK. This CDR3 is built from 16 residues. With V trimmed by 2 bases and J by 3 bases, 5 bases remained unmatched. The CDR3 sequence: CASSQQGAYDTGELFF. The CDR3 region has the DNA TGTGCCAGCAGCCAACAGGGGGCCTATGACACCGGGGAGCTGTTTTTT.

In this sample, this clonotype turned up once. The chain carries TRBV7-8 and TRBJ1-1; 7 bases are a match to TRBD1. With 5 bases clipped from V and 1 base from J, the junction kept 10 bases outside the gene matches. Germline V gene data show CDR1 as SGHVS and CDR2 as FQNEAQ. The CDR3 covers 16 residues. Here the CDR3 reads CASSPRQGSANTEAFF. The CDR3 region has the DNA TGTGCCAGCAGCCCGCGACAGGGTTCAGCGAACACTGAAGCTTTCTTT.

V and J are TRBV28 and TRBJ2-7; 7 positions agree with TRBD2. V lost 5 bases to trimming and J lost 2 bases; unmatched junction nucleotides: 9. There are 15 residues in the CDR3. Germline-derived CDR1 and CDR2 are MDHEN and SYDVKM. The CDR3 nucleotides are TGTGCCAGCAGTGAGAGACTAGCACTTACCTACGAGCAGTACTTC. This encodes CASSERLALTYEQYF.

About this clonotype itself: One junction end does not reproduce the germline sequence, and a read error may be involved. The J gene is TRBJ2-3, the V gene TRBV5-1; D is uncertain. The germline V gene encodes CDR1 SGHRS and CDR2 YFSETQ. The CDR3 consists of 13 residues. The CDR3 sequence is CASTESTTDTQYF. The CDR3 DNA follows: TGCGCGAGCACAGAGTCGACGACAGATACGCAGTATTTT.

The chain employs TRBV6-5 and TRBJ2-1; D unresolved. The V end was cut by 4 bases, the J end by 12 bases, with 22 bases between. In germline, CDR1 is MNHEY, CDR2 SVGAGI. This CDR3 is built from 15 residues. The CDR3 DNA is TGTGCCAGCAGTTCCACGCGGACGGCGAGGATCACGCAGTTCTTC. As protein: CASSSTRTARITQFF.

V usage is TRBV2 and J usage is TRBJ2-7; 9 bases map to TRBD1. Germline values: CDR1 SNHLY, CDR2 FYNNEI. The CDR3 runs 13 residues. Germline trimming cut 7 bases from V and 6 bases from J; bases unmatched to any gene: 7. CDR3 in amino acids: CASNQGQGGEQYF. CDR3 coding DNA: TGTGCCAGCAACCAGGGACAGGGCGGCGAGCAGTACTTC.

This clonotype appeared a few times. This chain links TRBV4-3 with TRBJ1-2, with a weak D call TRBD1 (5 bases). Germline assignment: CDR1 LGHNA and CDR2 YSLEER. This CDR3 is 13 amino acids long. Deletions cut 3 bases from V and 5 bases from J, with 10 bases between. CDR3: CASSQGPQYGYTF. The CDR3 coding sequence is TGCGCCAGCAGCCAGGGGCCACAGTATGGCTACACCTTC.

The rearrangement links TRBV24-1 to TRBJ2-2; tentatively, D is TRBD1 (6 bases). Germline lookup yields CDR1 KGHDR and CDR2 SFDVKD. The CDR3 length is 14 residues. V was cut by 3 bases and J by 3 bases, with 7 bases left in between. CDR3 loop: CATSDHRDTGELFF. In nucleotides, the CDR3 is TGTGCCACCAGTGATCACAGGGACACCGGGGAGCTGTTTTTT.

The chain is built from TRBV10-3 and TRBJ2-6; D not certain. CDR1 is ENHRY and CDR2 is SYGVKD in the germline V gene. The CDR3 covers 16 residues. V lost 2 bases and J lost 0, with 8 bases in between. This CDR3 reads CAISELVDSGANVLTF. In DNA, the CDR3 is TGTGCCATCAGTGAGCTGGTCGACTCTGGGGCCAACGTCCTGACTTTC.

The chain couples TRBV3-1 to TRBJ2-7, with TRBD2 identical over 8 bases. Germline loops: CDR1 LGHDT, CDR2 YNNKEL (reference sequence). This CDR3 region has 13 residues. The CDR3 nucleotides read TGTGCTCCCGGCGGGGGGCCTCCCTACGAGCAGTACTTC. The encoded protein is CAPGGGPPYEQYF.

The V gene is TRBV4-1, the J gene TRBJ2-1; D not resolved. With 5 bases removed from V and 6 bases from J, the gap between germline ends came to 8 bases. The CDR3 loop spans 12 amino acids. The germline gives CDR1 MGHRA, CDR2 YSYEKL. The DNA for the CDR3 is TGCGCCAGCAGCGCTATAGCCAATGAGCAGTTCTTC. It codes for CASSAIANEQFF.